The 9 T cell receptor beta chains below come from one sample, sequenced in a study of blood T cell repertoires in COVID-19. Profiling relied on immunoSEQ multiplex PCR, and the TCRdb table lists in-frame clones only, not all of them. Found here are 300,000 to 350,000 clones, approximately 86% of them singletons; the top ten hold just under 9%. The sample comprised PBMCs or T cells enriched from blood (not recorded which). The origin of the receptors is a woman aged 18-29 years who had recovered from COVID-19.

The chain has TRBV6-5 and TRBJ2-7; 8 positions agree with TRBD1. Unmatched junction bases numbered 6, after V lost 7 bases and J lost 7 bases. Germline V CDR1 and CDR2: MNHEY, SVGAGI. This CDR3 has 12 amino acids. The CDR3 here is CASIDQGAEQYF. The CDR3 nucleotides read TGTGCCAGCATCGACCAGGGGGCGGAGCAGTACTTC.

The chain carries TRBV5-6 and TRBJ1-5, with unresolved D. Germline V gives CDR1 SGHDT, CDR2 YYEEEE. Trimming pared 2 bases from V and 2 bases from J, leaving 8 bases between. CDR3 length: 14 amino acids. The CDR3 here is CASSFLGGNQPQHF. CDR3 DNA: TGTGCCAGCAGCTTTTTGGGCGGCAATCAGCCCCAGCATTTT.

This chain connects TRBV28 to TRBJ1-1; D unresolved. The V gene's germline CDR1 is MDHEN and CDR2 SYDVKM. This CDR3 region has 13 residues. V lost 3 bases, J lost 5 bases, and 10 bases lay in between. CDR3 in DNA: TGTGCCAGCAGTTTTATGCGATATACTGAAGCTTTCTTT. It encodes CASSFMRYTEAFF.

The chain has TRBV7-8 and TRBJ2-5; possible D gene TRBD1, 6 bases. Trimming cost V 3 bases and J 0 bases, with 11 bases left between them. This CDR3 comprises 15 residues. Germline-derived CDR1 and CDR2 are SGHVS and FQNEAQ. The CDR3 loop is CASSLGGGHQETQYF. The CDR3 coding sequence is TGTGCCAGCAGCTTGGGTGGGGGCCACCAAGAGACCCAGTACTTC.

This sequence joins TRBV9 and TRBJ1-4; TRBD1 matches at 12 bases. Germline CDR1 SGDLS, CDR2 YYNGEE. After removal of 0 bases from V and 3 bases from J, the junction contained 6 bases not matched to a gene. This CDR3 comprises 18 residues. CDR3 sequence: CASSVEGQGARANEKLFF. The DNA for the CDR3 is TGTGCCAGCAGCGTAGAGGGACAGGGGGCTAGGGCTAATGAAAAACTGTTTTTT.

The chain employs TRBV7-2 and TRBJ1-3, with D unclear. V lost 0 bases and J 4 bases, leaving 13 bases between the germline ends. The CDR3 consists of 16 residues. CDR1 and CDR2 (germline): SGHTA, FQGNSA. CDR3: CASSLAQAGSGNTIYF. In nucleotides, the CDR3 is TGTGCCAGCAGCTTAGCTCAAGCAGGATCAGGAAACACCATATATTTT.

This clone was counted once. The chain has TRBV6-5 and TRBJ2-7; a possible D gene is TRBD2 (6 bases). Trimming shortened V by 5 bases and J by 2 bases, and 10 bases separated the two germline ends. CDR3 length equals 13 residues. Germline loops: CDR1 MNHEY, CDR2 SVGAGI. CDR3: CASSRRRAYEQYF. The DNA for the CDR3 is TGTGCCAGCAGTCGACGGAGGGCCTACGAGCAGTACTTC.

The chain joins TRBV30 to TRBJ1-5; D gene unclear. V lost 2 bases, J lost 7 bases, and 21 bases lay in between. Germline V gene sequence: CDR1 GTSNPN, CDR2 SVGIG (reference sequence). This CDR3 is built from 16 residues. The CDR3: CAWSLSGVSWRQPQHF. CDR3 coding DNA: TGTGCCTGGAGTCTGTCCGGGGTCTCCTGGAGGCAGCCCCAGCATTTT.

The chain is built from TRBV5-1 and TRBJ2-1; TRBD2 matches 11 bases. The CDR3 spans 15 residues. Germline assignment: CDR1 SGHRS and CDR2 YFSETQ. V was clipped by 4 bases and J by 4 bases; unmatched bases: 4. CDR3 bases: TGCGCCAGCAGCGTCGGGACTAGCGGATACAATGAGCAGTTCTTC. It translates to CASSVGTSGYNEQFF.